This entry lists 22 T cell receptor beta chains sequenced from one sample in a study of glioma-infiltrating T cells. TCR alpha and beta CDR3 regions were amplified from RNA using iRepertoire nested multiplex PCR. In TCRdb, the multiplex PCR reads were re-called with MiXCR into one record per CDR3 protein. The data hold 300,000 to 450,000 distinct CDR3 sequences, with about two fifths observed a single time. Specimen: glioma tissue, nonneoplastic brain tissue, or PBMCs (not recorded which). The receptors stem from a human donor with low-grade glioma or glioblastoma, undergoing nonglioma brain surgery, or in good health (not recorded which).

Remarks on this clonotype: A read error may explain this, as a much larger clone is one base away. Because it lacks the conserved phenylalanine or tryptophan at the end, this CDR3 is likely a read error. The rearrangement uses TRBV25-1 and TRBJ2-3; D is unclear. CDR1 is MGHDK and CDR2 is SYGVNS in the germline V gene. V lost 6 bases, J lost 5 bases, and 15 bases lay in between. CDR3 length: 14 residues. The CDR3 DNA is TGTGCCAGCAGAGGGATATTCCGAAGAGATACGCAGTATTCT. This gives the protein CASRGIFRRDTQYS.

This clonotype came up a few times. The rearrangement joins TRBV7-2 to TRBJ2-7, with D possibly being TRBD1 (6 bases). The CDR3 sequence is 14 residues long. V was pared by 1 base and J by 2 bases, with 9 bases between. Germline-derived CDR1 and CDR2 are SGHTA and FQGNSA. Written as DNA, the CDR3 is TGTGCCAGCAGCTTAGACAGGGTCCCCTACGAGCAGTACTTC. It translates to CASSLDRVPYEQYF.

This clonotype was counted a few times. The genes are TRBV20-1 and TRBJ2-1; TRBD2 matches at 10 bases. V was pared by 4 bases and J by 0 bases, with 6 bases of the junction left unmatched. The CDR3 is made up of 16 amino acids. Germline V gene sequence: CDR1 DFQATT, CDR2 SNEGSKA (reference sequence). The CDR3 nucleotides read TGCAGTGCTATCCCCGGACTAGCGGACTCCTACAATGAGCAGTTCTTC. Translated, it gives CSAIPGLADSYNEQFF.

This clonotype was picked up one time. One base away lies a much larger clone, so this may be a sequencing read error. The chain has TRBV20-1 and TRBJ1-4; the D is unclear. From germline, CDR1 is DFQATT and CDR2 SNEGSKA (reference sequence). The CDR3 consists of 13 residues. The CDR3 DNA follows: TGCAGTGCCATAGGGTCGACTAATGGAAAACTGTTTTTT. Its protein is CSAIGSTNGKLFF.

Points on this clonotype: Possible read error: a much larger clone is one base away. CDR3 nucleotides: TGTGCCAGCAGACCTTTCACAGGGGACACTGAAGCTTTCTTT. This sequence encodes CASRPFTGDTEAFF. V and J are TRBV6-2 or TRBV6-3 and TRBJ1-1; 7 nucleotides line up with TRBD1. CDR1 and CDR2 (germline): MNHEY, SVGEGT. The CDR3 runs to 14 residues. The V gene end was trimmed by 6 bases and the J gene end by 3 bases; junction bases not matched to a gene: 7.

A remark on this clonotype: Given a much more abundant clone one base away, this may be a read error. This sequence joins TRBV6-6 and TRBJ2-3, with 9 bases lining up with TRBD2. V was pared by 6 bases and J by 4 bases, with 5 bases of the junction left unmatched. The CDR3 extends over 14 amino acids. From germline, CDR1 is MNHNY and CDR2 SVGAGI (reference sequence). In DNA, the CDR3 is TGTGCCAGCAGCAGCGGGAGGCCCGCAGATACGCAGTATTTT. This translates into CASSSGRPADTQYF.

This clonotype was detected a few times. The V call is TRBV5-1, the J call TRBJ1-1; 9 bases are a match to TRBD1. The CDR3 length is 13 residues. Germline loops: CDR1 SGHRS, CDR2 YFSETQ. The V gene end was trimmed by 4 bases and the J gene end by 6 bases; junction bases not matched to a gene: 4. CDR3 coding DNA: TGCGCCAGCAGCGCGGGGACAGGGCCTGAAGCTTTCTTT. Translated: CASSAGTGPEAFF.

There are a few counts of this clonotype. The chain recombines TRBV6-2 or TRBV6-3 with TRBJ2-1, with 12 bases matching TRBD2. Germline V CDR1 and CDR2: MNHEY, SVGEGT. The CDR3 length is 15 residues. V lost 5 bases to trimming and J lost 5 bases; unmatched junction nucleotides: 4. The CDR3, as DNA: TGTGCCAGCAGTCGACTAGCGGGAGCAGACAATGAGCAGTTCTTC. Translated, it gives CASSRLAGADNEQFF.

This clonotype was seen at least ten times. The CDR3 region is CASGTSQETQYF. In nucleotides, the CDR3 is TGTGCCAGCGGGACTAGCCAGGAGACCCAGTACTTC. This rearrangement joins TRBV5-4 to TRBJ2-5, with 9 bases identical to TRBD2. The CDR3 sequence is 12 residues long. In germline, CDR1 is SGHNT, CDR2 YYREEE (reference sequence). The trim removed 7 bases at V and 5 bases at J, leaving 3 bases unmatched.

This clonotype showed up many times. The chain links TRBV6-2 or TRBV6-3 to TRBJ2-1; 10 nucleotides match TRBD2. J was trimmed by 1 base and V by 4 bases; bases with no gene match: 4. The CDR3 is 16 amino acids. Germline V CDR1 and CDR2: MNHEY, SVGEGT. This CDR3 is CASSWLAGESYNEQFF. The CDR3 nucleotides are TGTGCCAGCAGTTGGCTAGCGGGAGAATCCTACAATGAGCAGTTCTTC.

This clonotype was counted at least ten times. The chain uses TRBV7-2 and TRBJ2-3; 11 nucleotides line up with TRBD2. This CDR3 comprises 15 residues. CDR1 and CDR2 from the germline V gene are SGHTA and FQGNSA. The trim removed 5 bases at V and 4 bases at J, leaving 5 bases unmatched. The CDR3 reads CASSPELAGADTQYF. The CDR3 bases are TGTGCCAGCAGCCCAGAACTAGCGGGAGCAGATACGCAGTATTTT.

The CDR3 loop reads CASSPLRLGRISEQYF. The CDR3 region has the DNA TGCGCCAGCAGCCCCCTTAGGCTAGGTCGGATCTCCGAGCAGTACTTC. The genes are TRBV5-1 and TRBJ2-7; D unresolved. Germline CDR1 reads SGHRS; CDR2 reads YFSETQ. V was cut by 4 bases and J by 6 bases, with 23 bases left in between. There are 16 residues in the CDR3. The full variable domain, completed using reference TRBV5-1 and TRBJ2-7, is KAGVTQTPRYLIKTRGQQVTLSCSPISGHRSVSWYQQTPGQGLQFLFEYFSETQRNKGNFPGRFSGRQFSNSRSEMNVSTLELGDSALYLCASSPLRLGRISEQYFGPGTRLTVT.

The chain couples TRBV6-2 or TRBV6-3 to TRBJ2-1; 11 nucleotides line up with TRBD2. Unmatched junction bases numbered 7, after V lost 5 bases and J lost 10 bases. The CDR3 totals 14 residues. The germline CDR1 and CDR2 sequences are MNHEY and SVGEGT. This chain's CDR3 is CASSTTSGTHEQFF. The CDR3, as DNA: TGTGCCAGCAGTACGACTAGCGGGACCCACGAGCAGTTCTTC.

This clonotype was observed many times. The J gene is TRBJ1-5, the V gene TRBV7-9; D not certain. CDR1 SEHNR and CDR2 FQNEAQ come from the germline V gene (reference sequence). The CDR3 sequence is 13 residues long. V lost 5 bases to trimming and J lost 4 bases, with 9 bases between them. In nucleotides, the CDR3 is TGTGCCAGCAGCCTCGAGCCGAATCAGCCCCAGCATTTT. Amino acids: CASSLEPNQPQHF.

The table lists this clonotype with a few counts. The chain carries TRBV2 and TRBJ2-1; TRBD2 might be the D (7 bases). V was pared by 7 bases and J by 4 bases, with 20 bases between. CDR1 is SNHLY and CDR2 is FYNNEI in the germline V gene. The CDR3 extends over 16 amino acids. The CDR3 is CASTPEGRGVYNEQFF. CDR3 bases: TGTGCCAGCACCCCGGAAGGGAGGGGGGTATACAATGAGCAGTTCTTC.

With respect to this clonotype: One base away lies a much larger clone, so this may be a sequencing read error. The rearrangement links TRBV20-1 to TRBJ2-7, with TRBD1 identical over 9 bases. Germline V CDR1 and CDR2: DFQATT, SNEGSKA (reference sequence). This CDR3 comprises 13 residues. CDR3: CTAPGQGDYEQYF. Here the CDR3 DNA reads TGCACTGCCCCGGGACAGGGAGACTACGAGCAGTACTTC.

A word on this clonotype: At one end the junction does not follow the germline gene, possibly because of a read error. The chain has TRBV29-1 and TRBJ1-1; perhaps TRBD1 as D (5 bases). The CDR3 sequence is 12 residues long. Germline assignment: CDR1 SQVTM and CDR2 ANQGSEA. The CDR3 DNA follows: TGCAGCGTTGTGACCGGGACTCTTGAAGCTTTTTTT. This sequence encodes CSVVTGTLEAFF.

For the CDR3, the DNA is TGTGCCAGCAGTTTTCGGACAGGCCGGACGGGCTACACCTTC. Protein: CASSFRTGRTGYTF. This chain links TRBV12-3 or TRBV12-4 with TRBJ1-2; 7 nucleotides match TRBD1. The CDR3 extends over 14 amino acids. Trimming took 3 bases from V and 8 from J; bases not matched to a gene: 9.

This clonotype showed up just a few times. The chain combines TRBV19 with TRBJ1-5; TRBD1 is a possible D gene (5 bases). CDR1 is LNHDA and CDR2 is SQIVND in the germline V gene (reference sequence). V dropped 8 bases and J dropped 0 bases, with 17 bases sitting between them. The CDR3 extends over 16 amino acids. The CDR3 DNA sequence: TGTGCCAGTGACATCGGGGCCGGCTATAGCAATCAGCCCCAGCATTTT. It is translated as CASDIGAGYSNQPQHF.

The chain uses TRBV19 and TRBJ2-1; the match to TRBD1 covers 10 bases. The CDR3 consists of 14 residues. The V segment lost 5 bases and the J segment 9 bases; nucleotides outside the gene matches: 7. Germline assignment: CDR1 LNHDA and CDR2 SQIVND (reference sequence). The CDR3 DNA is TGTGCCAGTAGTCTGACAGGGGGCGCAGGTGAGCAGTTCTTC. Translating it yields CASSLTGGAGEQFF.

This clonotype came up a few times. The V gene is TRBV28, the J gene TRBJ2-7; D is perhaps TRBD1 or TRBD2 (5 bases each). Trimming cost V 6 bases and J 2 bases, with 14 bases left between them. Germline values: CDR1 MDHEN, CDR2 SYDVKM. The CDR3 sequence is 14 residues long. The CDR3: CASSSTGPPYEQYF. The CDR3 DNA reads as TGTGCCAGCAGCTCTACGGGACCCCCCTACGAGCAGTACTTC.

CDR3 region: CASSSTLTYEQYF. The CDR3 nucleotides read TGTGCCAGCAGCTCGACTCTTACCTACGAGCAGTACTTC. The rearrangement joins TRBV7-9 to TRBJ2-7; D is unresolved. Looked up from germline, CDR1 is SEHNR and CDR2 is FQNEAQ (reference sequence). There are 13 residues in the CDR3. The ends were cut back, 4 bases at V and 2 bases at J, with 9 bases in the middle. Variable domain in full (rest from reference TRBV7-9 and TRBJ2-7): DTGVSQNPRHKITKRGQNVTFRCDPISEHNRLYWYRQTLGQGPEFLTYFQNEAQLEKSRLLSDRFSAERPKGSFSTLEIQRTEQGDSAMYLCASSSTLTYEQYFGPGTRLTVT.